This passage covers 17 T cell receptor beta chains from one sample sequenced in a study of T cells after yellow fever vaccination. TCRdb recomputed calls from the 5' RACE reads with MiXCR, one row per CDR3 protein. The data show 450,000 to 650,000 distinct CDR3 sequences, with roughly 12% seen just once and over 12% held by the top ten. The sequences come from PBMCs, collected on the day of the yellow fever booster vaccination. The receptors shown here come from a man aged 30 to 45 who received the YFV17D yellow fever vaccine.

This rearrangement joins TRBV5-1 to TRBJ2-7, with a possible D match to TRBD1 (5 bases). CDR1 is SGHRS, CDR2 YFSETQ, per germline. V dropped 3 bases and J dropped 5 bases, with 12 bases sitting between them. The CDR3 length is 13 residues. The CDR3 is CASSSNRPDEQYF. As DNA, the CDR3 is TGCGCCAGCAGCTCTAACAGGCCCGACGAGCAGTACTTC.

The chain combines TRBV9 with TRBJ2-1; D not certain. CDR1 is SGDLS, CDR2 YYNGEE, per germline. The V end was cut by 1 base, the J end by 5 bases, with 7 bases between. This CDR3 comprises 13 residues. In nucleotides, the CDR3 is TGTGCCAGCAGCGTAAGACCCGACAATGAGCAGTTCTTC. Protein product: CASSVRPDNEQFF.

This chain links TRBV5-5 with TRBJ2-4, with TRBD1 matching over 9 bases. Trimming at V came to 5 bases and at J to 8 bases, leaving 5 bases not matched to a gene. The CDR3 contains 13 residues. CDR1 and CDR2 from the germline V gene are SGHKS and YYEKEE (reference sequence). The CDR3 here is CASSYRTGDIQYF. The CDR3 DNA reads as TGTGCCAGCAGTTACAGGACAGGGGACATTCAGTACTTC.

This chain links TRBV29-1 with TRBJ1-2; 11 nucleotides agree with TRBD1. Germline V CDR1 and CDR2: SQVTM, ANQGSEA. The CDR3 consists of 16 residues. V shed 7 bases and J 6 bases; nucleotides not matched to a gene: 16. The CDR3 DNA follows: TGCAGCGCCCGAATTGTGGGACAGGGGGTGTATCATGGCTACACCTTC. Its protein is CSARIVGQGVYHGYTF.

As concerns this clonotype: This may come from a read error, since a much larger clone is one base off. The chain is built from TRBV7-3 and TRBJ2-7; TRBD2 matches 14 bases. The CDR3 totals 14 residues. Germline V gives CDR1 SGHTA, CDR2 FQGTGA. The J segment lost 5 bases and the V segment lost 5 bases, leaving 2 bases of the junction unmatched. The CDR3 DNA is TGTGCCAGCAGCCAGGGACTAGCGGGAGACGAGCAGTACTTC. It translates to CASSQGLAGDEQYF.

The CDR3 sequence: CATSDLLGVGFF. CDR3 sequence (DNA): TGTGCCACCAGTGATTTGCTAGGTGTTGGTTTCTTT. The chain employs TRBV24-1 and TRBJ1-1; D is unclear. CDR1 and CDR2 (germline): KGHDR, SFDVKD. Trimming removed 0 bases from V and 13 bases from J, with 11 bases in between. CDR3 size: 12 residues.

CDR3 region: CASVPYRGDTGELFF. CDR3 DNA: TGTGCCAGCGTACCCTACAGGGGGGACACCGGGGAGCTGTTTTTT. The chain uses TRBV28 and TRBJ2-2, with 8 positions matching TRBD1. The CDR3 runs to 15 residues. After removal of 8 bases from V and 3 bases from J, the junction contained 8 bases not matched to a gene. Germline lookup yields CDR1 MDHEN and CDR2 SYDVKM.

The chain links TRBV7-2 to TRBJ2-7; 7 bases fit TRBD2. This CDR3 contains 14 residues. The germline gives CDR1 SGHTA, CDR2 FQGNSA. V lost 1 base and J lost 5; bases outside the gene matches: 5. The CDR3 bases are TGTGCCAGCAGCTTAGGCGGGAGCACTAACGAGCAGTACTTC. Translated, it gives CASSLGGSTNEQYF.

A few counts support this clonotype. The chain combines TRBV7-9 with TRBJ1-1, with no clear D. Germline V gene data show CDR1 as SEHNR and CDR2 as FQNEAQ (reference sequence). The CDR3 has 14 residues. Trimming shortened V by 4 bases and J by 6 bases, and 15 bases separated the two germline ends. CDR3 DNA sequence: TGTGCCAGCAGCTCACTCTTCAGCGGGTCTGAAGCTTTCTTT. Its protein is CASSSLFSGSEAFF.

The chain couples TRBV12-3 or TRBV12-4 to TRBJ2-2; unclear D gene. Trimming shortened V by 9 bases and J by 5 bases, and 10 bases separated the two germline ends. This CDR3 comprises 12 residues. CDR3 in DNA: TGTGCCAGTACAGTAAAAACCGGGGAGCTGTTTTTT. Residues: CASTVKTGELFF.

The chain uses TRBV19 and TRBJ2-1; D uncertain. Germline V gene lookup returns CDR1 LNHDA and CDR2 SQIVND (reference sequence). Trimming pared 2 bases from V and 0 bases from J, leaving 8 bases between. CDR3 size: 15 residues. CDR3 residues: CASSIKVSSYNEQFF. The CDR3 nucleotides read TGTGCCAGTAGTATAAAGGTGAGCTCCTACAATGAGCAGTTCTTC.

This clonotype turned up a few times. The chain is built from TRBV5-1 and TRBJ1-5; D gene unclear. There are 15 residues in the CDR3. In germline, CDR1 is SGHRS, CDR2 YFSETQ. Trimming shortened V by 5 bases and J by 6 bases, and 18 bases separated the two germline ends. Written as DNA, the CDR3 is TGCGCCAGCAGAGTCGGACCCGGAGCGGGTCAGCCCCAGCATTTT. Protein product: CASRVGPGAGQPQHF.

This clonotype was observed a few times. This chain uses TRBV3-1 with TRBJ1-5; D perhaps matches TRBD1 (6 bases). CDR1 is LGHDT, CDR2 YNNKEL, per germline (reference sequence). Trimming took off 3 bases at V and 3 bases at J, with 12 bases between the two ends. CDR3 length equals 15 residues. The CDR3 DNA reads as TGTGCCAGCAGCCAGGCGACAGGAGCCAATCAGCCCCAGCATTTT. Translating gives CASSQATGANQPQHF.

This clonotype came up a few times. This chain connects TRBV7-2 to TRBJ2-7, with TRBD2 matching over 10 bases. CDR3 length: 15 amino acids. Trimming took 5 bases from V and 4 from J; bases not matched to a gene: 8. Germline CDR1 SGHTA, CDR2 FQGNSA. In DNA, the CDR3 is TGTGCCAGCAGCCAAAGCGGGGGGGAGCCATACGAGCAGTACTTC. Encoded protein: CASSQSGGEPYEQYF.

CDR3 nucleotide sequence: TGCGCCAGCAGTCAATCGAAAGCAAACCCCTTCTCTGGGGCCAACGTCCTGACTTTC. Translated: CASSQSKANPFSGANVLTF. The rearrangement joins TRBV23-1 to TRBJ2-6, with unresolved D. TRBV23-1 is sorted into the ORF group, with uncertain function. The length of the CDR3 is 19 residues. Trimming left V 0 bases short and J 0 bases short, with 15 bases between.

The genes are TRBV5-1 and TRBJ1-2; D uncertain. This CDR3 has 13 residues. The germline V gene has CDR1 SGHRS and CDR2 YFSETQ. V lost 0 bases to trimming and J lost 3 bases, with 6 bases between them. CDR3: CASSLGIDYGYTF. The CDR3 DNA sequence: TGCGCCAGCAGCTTGGGGATCGACTATGGCTACACCTTC.

The chain is built from TRBV15 and TRBJ2-7; possibly TRBD2 for D (6 bases). Trimming pared 3 bases from V and 5 bases from J, leaving 11 bases between. The CDR3 has 13 residues. In germline, CDR1 is LNHNV, CDR2 YYDKDF (reference sequence). CDR3 nucleotides: TGTGCCACCAGCAGGGAATCGGGGGACGAGCAGTACTTC. Translating gives CATSRESGDEQYF.